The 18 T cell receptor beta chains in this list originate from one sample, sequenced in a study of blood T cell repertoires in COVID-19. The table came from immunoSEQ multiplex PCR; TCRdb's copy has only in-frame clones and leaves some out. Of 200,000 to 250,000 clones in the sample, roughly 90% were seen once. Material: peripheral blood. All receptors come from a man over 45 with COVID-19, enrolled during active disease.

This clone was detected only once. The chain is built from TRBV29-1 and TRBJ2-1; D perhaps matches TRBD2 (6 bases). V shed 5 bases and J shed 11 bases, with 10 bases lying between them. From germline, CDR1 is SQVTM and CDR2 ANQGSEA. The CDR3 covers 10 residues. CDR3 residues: CSVWREQQFF. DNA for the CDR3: TGCAGCGTTTGGAGGGAGCAGCAGTTCTTC.

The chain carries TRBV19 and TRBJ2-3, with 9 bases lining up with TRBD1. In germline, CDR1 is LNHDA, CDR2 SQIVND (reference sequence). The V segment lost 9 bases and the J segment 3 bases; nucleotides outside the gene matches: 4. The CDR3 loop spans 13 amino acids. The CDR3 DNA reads TGTGCCAGCGCCGGGACAGGGACAGATACGCAGTATTTT. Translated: CASAGTGTDTQYF.

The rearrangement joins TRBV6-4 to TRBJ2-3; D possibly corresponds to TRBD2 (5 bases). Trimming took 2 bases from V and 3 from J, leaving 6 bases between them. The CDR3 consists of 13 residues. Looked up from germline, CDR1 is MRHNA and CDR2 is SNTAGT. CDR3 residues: CASSDEGTDTQYF. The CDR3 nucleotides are TGTGCCAGCAGTGACGAGGGAACAGATACGCAGTATTTT.

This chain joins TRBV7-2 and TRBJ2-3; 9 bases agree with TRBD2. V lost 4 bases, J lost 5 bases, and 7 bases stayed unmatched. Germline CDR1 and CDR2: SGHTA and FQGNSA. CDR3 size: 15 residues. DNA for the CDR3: TGTGCCAGCAGCTCTAAAGCGGGGGGTCTAGATACGCAGTATTTT. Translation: CASSSKAGGLDTQYF. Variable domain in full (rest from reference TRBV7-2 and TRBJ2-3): GAGVSQSPSNKVTEKGKDVELRCDPISGHTALYWYRQSLGQGLEFLIYFQGNSAPDKSGLPSDRFSAERTGGSVSTLTIQRTQQEDSAVYLCASSSKAGGLDTQYFGPGTRLTVL.

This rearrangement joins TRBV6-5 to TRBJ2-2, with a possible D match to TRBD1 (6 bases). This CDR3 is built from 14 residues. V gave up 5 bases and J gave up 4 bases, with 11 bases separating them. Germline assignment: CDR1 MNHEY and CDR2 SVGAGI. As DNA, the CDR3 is TGTGCCAGCAGTCCCATGGACAGCACCGGGGAGCTGTTTTTT. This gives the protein CASSPMDSTGELFF.

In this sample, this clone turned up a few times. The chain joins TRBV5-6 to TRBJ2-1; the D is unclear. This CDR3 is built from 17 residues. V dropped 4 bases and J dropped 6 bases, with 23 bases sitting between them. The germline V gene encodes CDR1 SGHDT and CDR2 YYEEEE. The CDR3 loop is CASSKSRRPRGINEQFF. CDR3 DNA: TGTGCCAGCAGCAAATCCCGACGACCCCGAGGTATCAATGAGCAGTTCTTC. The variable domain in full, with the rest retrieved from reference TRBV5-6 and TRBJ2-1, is DAGVTQSPTHLIKTRGQQVTLRCSPKSGHDTVSWYQQALGQGPQFIFQYYEEEERQRGNFPDRFSGHQFPNYSSELNVNALLLGDSALYLCASSKSRRPRGINEQFFGPGTRLTVL.

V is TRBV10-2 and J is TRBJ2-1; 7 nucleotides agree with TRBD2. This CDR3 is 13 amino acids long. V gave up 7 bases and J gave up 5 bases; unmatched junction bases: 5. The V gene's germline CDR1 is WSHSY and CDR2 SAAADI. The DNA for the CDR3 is TGCGCCAGCACTCGGACTAGGGACAATGAGCAGTTCTTC. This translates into CASTRTRDNEQFF.

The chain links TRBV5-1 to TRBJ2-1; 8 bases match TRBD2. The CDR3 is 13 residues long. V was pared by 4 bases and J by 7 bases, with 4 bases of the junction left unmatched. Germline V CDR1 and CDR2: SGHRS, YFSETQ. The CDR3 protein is CASSGGGLNEQFF. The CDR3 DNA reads TGCGCCAGCAGCGGCGGGGGGCTTAATGAGCAGTTCTTC.

CDR3 in amino acids: CASSLPLATEETQYF. DNA for the CDR3: TGTGCCAGCAGTCTCCCCCTCGCCACAGAAGAGACCCAGTACTTC. The rearrangement joins TRBV7-9 to TRBJ2-5; D unclear. The CDR3 length is 15 residues. Germline V gives CDR1 SEHNR, CDR2 FQNEAQ (reference sequence). Trimming pared 6 bases from V and 3 bases from J, leaving 17 bases between.

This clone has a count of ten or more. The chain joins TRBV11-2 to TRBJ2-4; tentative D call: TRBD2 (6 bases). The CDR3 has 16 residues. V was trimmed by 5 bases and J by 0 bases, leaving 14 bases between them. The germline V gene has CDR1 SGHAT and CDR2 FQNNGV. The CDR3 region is CASSPWEEIAKNIQYF. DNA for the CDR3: TGTGCCAGCAGCCCATGGGAGGAGATAGCCAAAAACATTCAGTACTTC.

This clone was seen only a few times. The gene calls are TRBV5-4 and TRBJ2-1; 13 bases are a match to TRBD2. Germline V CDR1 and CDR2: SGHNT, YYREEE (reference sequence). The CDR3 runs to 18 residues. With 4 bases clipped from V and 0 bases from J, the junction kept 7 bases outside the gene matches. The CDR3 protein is CASSPGLAGYSSYNEQFF. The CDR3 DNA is TGTGCCAGCAGCCCGGGACTAGCGGGGTATAGCTCCTACAATGAGCAGTTCTTC.

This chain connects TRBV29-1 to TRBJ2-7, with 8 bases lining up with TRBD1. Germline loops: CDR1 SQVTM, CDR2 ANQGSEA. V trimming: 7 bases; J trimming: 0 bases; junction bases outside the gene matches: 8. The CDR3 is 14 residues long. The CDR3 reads CSARDRTDSYEQYF. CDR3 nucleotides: TGCAGCGCCCGGGACAGGACCGACTCCTACGAGCAGTACTTC.

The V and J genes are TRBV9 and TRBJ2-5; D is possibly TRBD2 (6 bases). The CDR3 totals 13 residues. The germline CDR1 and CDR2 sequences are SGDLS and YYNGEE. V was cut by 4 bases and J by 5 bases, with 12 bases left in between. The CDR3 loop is CASSPQGGETQYF. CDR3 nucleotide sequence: TGTGCCAGCAGCCCGCAGGGAGGTGAGACCCAGTACTTC.

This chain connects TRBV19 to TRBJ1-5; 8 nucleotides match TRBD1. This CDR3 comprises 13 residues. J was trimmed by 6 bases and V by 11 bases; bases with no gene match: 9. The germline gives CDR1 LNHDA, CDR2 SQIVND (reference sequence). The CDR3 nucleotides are TGTGCCGTAGGACAGGGACGTGTTCAGCCCCAGCATTTT. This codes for CAVGQGRVQPQHF.

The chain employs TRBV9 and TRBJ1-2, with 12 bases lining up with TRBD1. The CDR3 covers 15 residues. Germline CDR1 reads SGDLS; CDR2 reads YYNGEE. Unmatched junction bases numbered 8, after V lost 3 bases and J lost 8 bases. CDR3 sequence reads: CASSAVGTGGSGYTF. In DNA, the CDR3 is TGTGCCAGCAGCGCCGTCGGGACAGGGGGCTCGGGCTACACCTTC.

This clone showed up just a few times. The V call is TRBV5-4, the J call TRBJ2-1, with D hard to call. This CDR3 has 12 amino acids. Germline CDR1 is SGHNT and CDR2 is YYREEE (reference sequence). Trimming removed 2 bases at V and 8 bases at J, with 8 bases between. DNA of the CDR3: TGTGCCAGCAGCTTTTCTACGCATGAGCAGTTCTTC. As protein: CASSFSTHEQFF.

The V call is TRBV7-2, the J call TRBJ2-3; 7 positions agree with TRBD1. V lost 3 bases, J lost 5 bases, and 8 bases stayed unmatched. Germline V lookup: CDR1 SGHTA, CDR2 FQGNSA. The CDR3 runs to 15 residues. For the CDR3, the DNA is TGTGCCAGCAGCTTTCGACAGGGAGTTAAAGATACGCAGTATTTT. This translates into CASSFRQGVKDTQYF.

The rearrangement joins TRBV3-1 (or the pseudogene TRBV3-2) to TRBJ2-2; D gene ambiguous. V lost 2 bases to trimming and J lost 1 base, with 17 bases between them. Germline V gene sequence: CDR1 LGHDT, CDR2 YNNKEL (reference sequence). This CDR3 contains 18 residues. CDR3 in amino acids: CASSQTSWLRVNTGELFF. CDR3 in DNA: TGTGCCAGCAGCCAAACCTCTTGGTTACGGGTGAACACCGGGGAGCTGTTTTTT.